This record looks at one T cell receptor beta chain sequence and its context. These data belong to a study of OX40 agonist ivuxolimab in advanced cancers. At the level of the study: Dose-escalation patients suffered from hepatocellular carcinoma, melanoma, renal cell or head and neck cancer. Three partial responders included one hepatocellular carcinoma patient and two cutaneous melanoma patients. Anti-PD-1, anti-PD-L1 or anti-CTLA-4 therapy given earlier was allowed, and 40% had some.

With V trimmed by 4 bases and J by 4 bases, 7 bases remained unmatched. Looked up from germline, CDR1 is SGHNT and CDR2 is YYREEE (reference sequence). This CDR3 comprises 17 residues. Sequenced by immunoSEQ multiplex PCR; TCRdb stores in-frame clones only, minus some. The data show roughly 93,000 clones, less than 85% seen once. Sequences were derived from CD4+ or CD8+ T cells sorted from blood, sampled in a trial of the OX40 agonist ivuxolimab. The source is an adult with an advanced solid tumor such as melanoma, head and neck, liver or kidney cancer. The chain recombines TRBV5-4 with TRBJ2-6, with 11 bases fitting TRBD1. The CDR3 region has the DNA TGTGCCAGCAGCACGGGACAGGGGGTGAGAGGGGCCAACGTCCTGACTTTC. This gives the protein CASSTGQGVRGANVLTF.